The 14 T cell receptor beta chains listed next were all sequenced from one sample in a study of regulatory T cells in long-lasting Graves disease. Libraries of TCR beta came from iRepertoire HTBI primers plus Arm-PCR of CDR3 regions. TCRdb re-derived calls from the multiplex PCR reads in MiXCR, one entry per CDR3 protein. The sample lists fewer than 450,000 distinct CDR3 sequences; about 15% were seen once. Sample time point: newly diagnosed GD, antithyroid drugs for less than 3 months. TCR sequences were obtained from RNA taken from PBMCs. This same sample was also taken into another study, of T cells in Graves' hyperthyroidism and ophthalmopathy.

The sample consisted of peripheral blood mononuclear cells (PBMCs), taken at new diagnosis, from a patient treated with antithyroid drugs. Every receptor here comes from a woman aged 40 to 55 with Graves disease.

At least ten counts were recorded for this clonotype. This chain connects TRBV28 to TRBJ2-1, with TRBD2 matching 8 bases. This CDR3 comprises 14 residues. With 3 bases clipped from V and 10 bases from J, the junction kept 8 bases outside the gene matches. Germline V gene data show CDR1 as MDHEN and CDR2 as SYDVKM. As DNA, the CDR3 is TGTGCCAGCAGTTTCAGCGGGAGTTCGTTAGAGCAGTTCTTC. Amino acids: CASSFSGSSLEQFF.

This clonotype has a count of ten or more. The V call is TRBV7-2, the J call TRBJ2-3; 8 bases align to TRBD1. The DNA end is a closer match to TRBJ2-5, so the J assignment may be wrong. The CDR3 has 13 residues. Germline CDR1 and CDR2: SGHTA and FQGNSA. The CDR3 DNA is TGTGCCAGCAACCGAGACAGGGGACAGACCCAGTACTTC. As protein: CASNRDRGQTQYF.

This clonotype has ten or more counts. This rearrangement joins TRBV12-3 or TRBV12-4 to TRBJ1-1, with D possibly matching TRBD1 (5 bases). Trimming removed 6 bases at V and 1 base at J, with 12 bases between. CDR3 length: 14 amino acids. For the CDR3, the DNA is TGTGCCAGCAGCCCCGGACACTCGAACACTGAAGCTTTCTTT. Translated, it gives CASSPGHSNTEAFF.

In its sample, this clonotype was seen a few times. CDR3 DNA: TGTGCCAGCAGTCGCGGGAGCCTCTCCTACAATGAGCAGTTCTTC. Translated: CASSRGSLSYNEQFF. The rearrangement links TRBV6-1 to TRBJ2-1; 7 positions match TRBD2. J gave up 0 bases and V 5 bases, and 4 bases lay outside the gene matches. Germline CDR1 and CDR2: MNHNS and SASEGT. The CDR3 totals 15 residues.

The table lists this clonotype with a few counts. The CDR3 DNA follows: TGTGCCAGTTACCCGGGACTAGCGGGGCCACAGAACACCGGGGAGCTGTTTTTT. This codes for CASYPGLAGPQNTGELFF. The J gene is TRBJ2-2, the V gene TRBV19, with 13 bases lining up with TRBD2. Germline V lookup: CDR1 LNHDA, CDR2 SQIVND (reference sequence). V was pared by 8 bases and J by 1 base, with 10 bases of the junction left unmatched. This CDR3 contains 18 residues.

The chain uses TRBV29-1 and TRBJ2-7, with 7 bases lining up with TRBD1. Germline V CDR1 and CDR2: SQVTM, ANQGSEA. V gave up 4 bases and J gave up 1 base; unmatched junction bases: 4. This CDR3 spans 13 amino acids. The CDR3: CSVVGDSSYEQYF. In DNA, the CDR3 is TGCAGCGTTGTGGGGGACAGTTCCTACGAGCAGTACTTC.

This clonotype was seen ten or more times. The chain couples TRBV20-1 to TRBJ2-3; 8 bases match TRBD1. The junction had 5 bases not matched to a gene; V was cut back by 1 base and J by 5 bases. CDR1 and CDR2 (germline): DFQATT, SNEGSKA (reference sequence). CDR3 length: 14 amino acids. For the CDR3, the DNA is TGCAGTGCTAGAGTACAGGGGGTAGGAGATACGCAGTATTTT. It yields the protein CSARVQGVGDTQYF.

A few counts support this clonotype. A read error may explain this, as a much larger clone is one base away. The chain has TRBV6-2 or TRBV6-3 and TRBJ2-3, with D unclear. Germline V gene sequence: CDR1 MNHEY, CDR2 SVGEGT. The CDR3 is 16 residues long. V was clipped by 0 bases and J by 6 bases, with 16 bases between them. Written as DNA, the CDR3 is TGTGCCAGCAGTTACTCCCCCGAGTCTAAAAGGGATACGCAGTATTTT. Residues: CASSYSPESKRDTQYF.

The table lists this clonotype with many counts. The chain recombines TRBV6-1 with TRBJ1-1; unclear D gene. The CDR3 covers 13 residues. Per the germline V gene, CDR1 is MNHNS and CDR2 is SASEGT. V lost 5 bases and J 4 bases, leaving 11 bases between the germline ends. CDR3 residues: CASSQVRSTEAFF. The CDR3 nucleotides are TGTGCCAGCAGTCAGGTCCGAAGCACTGAAGCTTTCTTT.

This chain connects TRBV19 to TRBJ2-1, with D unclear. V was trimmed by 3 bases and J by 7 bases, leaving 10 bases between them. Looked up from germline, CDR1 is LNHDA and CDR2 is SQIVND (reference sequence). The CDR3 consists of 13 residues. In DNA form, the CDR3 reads TGTGCCAGTAGTATTTTCGACTGGAATGAGCAGTTCTTC. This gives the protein CASSIFDWNEQFF.

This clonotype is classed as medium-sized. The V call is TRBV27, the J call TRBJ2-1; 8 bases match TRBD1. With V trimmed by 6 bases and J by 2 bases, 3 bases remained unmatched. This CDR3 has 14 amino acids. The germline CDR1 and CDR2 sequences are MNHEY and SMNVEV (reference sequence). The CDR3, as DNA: TGTGCCAGCAGCGGACAGGGCCCCTACAATGAGCAGTTCTTC. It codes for CASSGQGPYNEQFF.

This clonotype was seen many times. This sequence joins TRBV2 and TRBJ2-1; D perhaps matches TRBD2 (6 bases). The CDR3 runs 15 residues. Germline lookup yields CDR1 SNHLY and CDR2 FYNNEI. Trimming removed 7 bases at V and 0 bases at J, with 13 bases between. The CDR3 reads CASMPGLSSYNEQFF. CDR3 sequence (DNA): TGTGCCAGCATGCCGGGACTCAGCTCCTACAATGAGCAGTTCTTC.

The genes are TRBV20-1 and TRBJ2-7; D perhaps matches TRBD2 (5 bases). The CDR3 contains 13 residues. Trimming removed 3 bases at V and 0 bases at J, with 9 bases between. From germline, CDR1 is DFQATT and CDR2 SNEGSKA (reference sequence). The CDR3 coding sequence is TGCAGTGCTAGTTCTGGACTCTCCTACGAGCAGTACTTC. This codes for CSASSGLSYEQYF.

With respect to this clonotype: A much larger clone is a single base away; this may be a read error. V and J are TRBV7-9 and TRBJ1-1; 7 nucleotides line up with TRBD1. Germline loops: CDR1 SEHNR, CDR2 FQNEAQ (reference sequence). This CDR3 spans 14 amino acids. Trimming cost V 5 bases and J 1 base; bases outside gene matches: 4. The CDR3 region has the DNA TGTGCCAGCAGCCGGGGACAGTGGAACACTGAAGCTTTCTTT. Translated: CASSRGQWNTEAFF. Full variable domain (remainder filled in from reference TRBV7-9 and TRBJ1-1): DTGVSQNPRHKITKRGQNVTFRCDPISEHNRLYWYRQTLGQGPEFLTYFQNEAQLEKSRLLSDRFSAERPKGSFSTLEIQRTEQGDSAMYLCASSRGQWNTEAFFGQGTRLTVV.